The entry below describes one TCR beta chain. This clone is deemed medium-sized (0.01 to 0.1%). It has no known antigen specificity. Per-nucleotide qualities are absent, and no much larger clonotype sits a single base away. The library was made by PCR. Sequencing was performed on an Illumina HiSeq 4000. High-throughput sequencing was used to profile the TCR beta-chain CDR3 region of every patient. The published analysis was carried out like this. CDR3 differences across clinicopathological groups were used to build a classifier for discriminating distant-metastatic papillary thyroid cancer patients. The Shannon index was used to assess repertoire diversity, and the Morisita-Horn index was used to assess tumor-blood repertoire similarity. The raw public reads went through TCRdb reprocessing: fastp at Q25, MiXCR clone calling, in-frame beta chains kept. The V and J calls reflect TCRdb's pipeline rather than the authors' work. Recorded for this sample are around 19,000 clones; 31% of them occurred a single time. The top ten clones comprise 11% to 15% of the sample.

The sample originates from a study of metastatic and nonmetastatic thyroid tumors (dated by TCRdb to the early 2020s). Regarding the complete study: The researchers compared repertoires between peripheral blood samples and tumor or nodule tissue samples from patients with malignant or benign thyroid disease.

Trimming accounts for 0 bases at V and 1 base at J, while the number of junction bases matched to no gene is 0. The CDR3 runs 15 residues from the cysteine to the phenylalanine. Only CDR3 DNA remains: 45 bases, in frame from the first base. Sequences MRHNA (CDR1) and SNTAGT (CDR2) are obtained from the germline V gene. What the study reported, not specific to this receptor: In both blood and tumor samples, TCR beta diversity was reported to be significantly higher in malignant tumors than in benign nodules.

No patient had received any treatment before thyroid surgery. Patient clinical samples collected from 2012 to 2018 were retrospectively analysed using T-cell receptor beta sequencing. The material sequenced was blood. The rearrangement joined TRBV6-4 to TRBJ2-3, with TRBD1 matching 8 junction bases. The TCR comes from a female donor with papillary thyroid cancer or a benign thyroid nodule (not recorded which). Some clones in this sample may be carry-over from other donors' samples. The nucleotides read TGTGCCAGCAGTGACTCGGGACAGGGCACAGATACGCAGTATTTT. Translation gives CASSDSGQGTDTQYF.